This TCR beta chain is from a study of post-analysis software for immune sequencing data. Whole-study findings and limits: Relative to controls, patients had a few TRBV segments at higher frequency, with TRBV5-6, TRBV5-1 and TRBV20-1 among these.

Deletions cut 2 bases from V and 0 bases from J, with 11 bases between. CDR1 and CDR2 (germline): DFQATT, SNEGSKA (reference sequence). The CDR3 sequence is 15 residues long. TCR beta libraries were prepared from cDNA with unique molecular identifiers. MiXCR, run by TCRdb on the PCR reads, gives a single entry per CDR3 protein. This sample carries 150,000 to 200,000 distinct CDR3 sequences, around 36% of them seen once, and the ten largest clones take under 30%. Regarding this clonotype: Its antigen is as yet unknown.

The sequences come from blood, collected after autologous hematopoietic stem cell transplantation. V is TRBV20-1 and J is TRBJ2-1; D ambiguous. This sequence originates from a girl aged 5-17 years with multiple sclerosis. For the CDR3, the DNA is TGCAGTGCTAGAAAGGAAGCCGTCTCCTACAATGAGCAGTTCTTC. Encoded protein: CSARKEAVSYNEQFF.